This T cell receptor beta chain was identified in a study of cytomegalovirus exposure and HLA in healthy donors. Study information: Around 80 million unique TCRs from HLA-typed donors were held in an early data release. Findings and caveats of the study: From TCR beta sequences, most subjects' HLA-A and HLA-B alleles were reportedly predicted accurately. Under in vitro conditions, a few CMV-associated chains were confirmed as specific for CMV antigens. Common viral pathogens seemed to be connected with several of the most significant clusters, according to a later analysis.

Worth noting for this clone: The target antigen is unknown.

The PCR employed 60 Vbeta primers together with 13 Jbeta primers. Using immunoSEQ multiplex PCR, the repertoire was profiled, and TCRdb retains in-frame clones only, with some absent. This table has about 200,000 clones, 75% to 90% appearing once. The sequence was collected from a woman in her 30s in good health and CMV-seronegative. The source material was PBMCs.

Here the CDR3 reads CSAVRDRAYNEQFF. The CDR3 bases are TGCAGCGCCGTCCGGGACAGGGCCTACAATGAGCAGTTCTTC. The gene calls are TRBV29-1 and TRBJ2-1; 9 bases match TRBD1. V lost 7 bases, J lost 2 bases, and 6 bases stayed unmatched. The CDR3 spans 14 residues. Germline V lookup: CDR1 SQVTM, CDR2 ANQGSEA.